This T cell receptor (beta chain) was recovered during a study of T cells in Graves' hyperthyroidism and ophthalmopathy. Study as a whole: Peripheral blood was drawn at first diagnosis, prior to all treatment.

This CDR3 region has 19 residues. After removal of 5 bases from V and 2 bases from J, the junction contained 18 bases not matched to a gene. CDR1 and CDR2 from the germline V gene are SGHTA and FQGNSA. There are many counts of this clonotype. Based on clinical symptoms, serum thyroxine and TRAb, thyroid ultrasound and orbital computed tomography, diagnoses were reached. The authors took PBMCs from over 8.5 ml fresh peripheral blood. The CDR3 regions of TCR beta were amplified from RNA transcripts. With the HTBI primer set, the TCR CDR3 went through a first round of RT-PCR. TCRdb redid the calling of the multiplex PCR reads with MiXCR, one entry per CDR3 protein. The sample yields hundreds of thousands of distinct CDR3 sequences, 17% seen once.

The chain is built from TRBV7-2 and TRBJ2-7, with TRBD2 matching over 10 bases. The sample was blood. The TCR originated in a woman younger than 30 with Graves' ophthalmopathy. CDR3 region: CASSTPSSGRNRVAYEQYF. The CDR3 nucleotides read TGTGCCAGCAGCACCCCCTCTAGCGGGAGAAACCGGGTGGCCTACGAGCAGTACTTC. Combining the CDR3 with reference TRBV7-2 and TRBJ2-7 gives the whole variable domain GAGVSQSPSNKVTEKGKDVELRCDPISGHTALYWYRQSLGQGLEFLIYFQGNSAPDKSGLPSDRFSAERTGGSVSTLTIQRTQQEDSAVYLCASSTPSSGRNRVAYEQYFGPGTRLTVT.